This T cell receptor (beta chain) was documented in a study of blood T cell repertoires in COVID-19. Study-wide context: COVID-19 samples from acute and convalescent phases originated in the United States, Italy and Spain. PBMCs, B-cell-depleted T cells, or T cells provided the cDNA or gDNA that made up the material.

As processed by the authors: Estimation of nucleated cell counts was performed using reference gene primer amplification. The assay was immunoSEQ multiplex PCR, and TCRdb's table has in-frame clones only and misses some. V and J calls and clone size come straight from that table; D and trimming were deduced from the DNA. The table shows more than 110,000 clones, with about four fifths occurring only once. V shed 6 bases, J shed 7 bases, and the junction held 8 bases outside the gene matches. CDR1 and CDR2 (germline): SGHDN, FVKESK. This CDR3 region has 14 residues. Sequencing was carried out using peripheral blood. The sequence was obtained from a woman older than 75 in a cohort sampled during active or convalescent COVID-19. The chain has TRBV14 and TRBJ1-4; 7 positions match TRBD1. The CDR3 region is CASRRTGESEKLFF. CDR3 nucleotide sequence: TGTGCCAGCAGGAGGACAGGCGAAAGTGAAAAACTGTTTTTT. The full variable domain, completed using reference TRBV14 and TRBJ1-4, is EAGVTQFPSHSVIEKGQTVTLRCDPISGHDNLYWYRRVMGKEIKFLLHFVKESKQDESGMPNNRFLAERTGGTYSTLKVQPAELEDSGVYFCASRRTGESEKLFFGSGTQLSVL.